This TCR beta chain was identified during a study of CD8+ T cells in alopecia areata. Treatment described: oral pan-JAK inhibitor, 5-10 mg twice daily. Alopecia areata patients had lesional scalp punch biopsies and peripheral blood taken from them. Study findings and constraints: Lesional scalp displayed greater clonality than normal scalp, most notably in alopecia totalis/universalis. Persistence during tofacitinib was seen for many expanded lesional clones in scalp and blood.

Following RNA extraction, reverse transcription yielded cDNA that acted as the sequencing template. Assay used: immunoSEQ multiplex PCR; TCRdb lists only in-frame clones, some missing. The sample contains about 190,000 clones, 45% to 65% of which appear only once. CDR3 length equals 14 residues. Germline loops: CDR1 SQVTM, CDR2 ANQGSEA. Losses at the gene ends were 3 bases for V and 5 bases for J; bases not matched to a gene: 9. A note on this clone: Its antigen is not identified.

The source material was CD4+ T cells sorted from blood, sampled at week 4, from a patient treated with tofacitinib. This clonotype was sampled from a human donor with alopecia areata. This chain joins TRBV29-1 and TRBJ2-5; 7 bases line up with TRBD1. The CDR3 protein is CSVDNRGRRETQYF. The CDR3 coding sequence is TGCAGCGTTGATAACAGGGGCCGGAGGGAGACCCAGTACTTC.